This T cell receptor (beta chain) comes out of a study of neurological immune-mediated disorders (dated by TCRdb to between 2018 and 2021). Background for the entire study: Using UMI-based sequencing, the study compared peripheral blood TCR-beta repertoires from patients with HTLV-I-associated myelopathy (HAM/TSP), patients with multiple sclerosis, and healthy controls. Longitudinal samples, technical triplicates and paired sorted CD4+ and CD8+ T-cell subsets, alongside PBMC samples, were included among the roughly 98 TCR-beta libraries. The cohort was made up of some 70 subjects, consisting of 15 or so HAM/TSP patients, some 34 multiple sclerosis patients and some 20 healthy controls.

The healthy controls were volunteers from blood banks in Maryland, USA. For unsorted PBMC libraries, 2 million PBMCs were used after storage in RNAlater at -80 degrees C until RNA extraction. Peripheral blood was subjected to Ficoll-Hypaque density gradient centrifugation to isolate PBMCs, which were then cryopreserved in liquid nitrogen. To synthesize cDNA, template-switch 5'RACE was performed with a primer carrying a 10-nucleotide random unique molecular identifier so that each TCR transcript was tagged. Every sequencing run yielded over 170 million TCR-beta sequences covering 15-18 subjects. Total RNA was extracted with the RNeasy kit. The KAPA Real-time Library Amplification kit was used to amplify TCR-beta VDJ regions with primers for the TCR constant region and the 5'RACE anchor. A first PCR added sample indexes and Illumina adaptors, after which a second PCR increased the library yield. The roughly 650 bp TCR product was size-selected on a 2% E-gel SizeSelection system after Ampure bead purification. Library quality was checked on a Bioanalyzer, concentration was measured with Qubit, and libraries were quantified with the Kapa Library Quantification kit before pooling. Paired-end 2 x 150 bp sequencing of the libraries was performed on an Illumina HiSeq 2500. To increase sequence diversity, about 23-32% phiX was spiked into each library pool. Turning to the authors' computational methods: The UMI-based MiGEC pipeline processed quality-filtered reads and removed over 75% of raw TCR sequences during error correction. VDJ genes were aligned to IMGT germline references, and each clonotype was defined by a unique CDR3 amino acid sequence together with V-J genes. Clonal expansion, Shannon diversity, and CDR3 relatedness (CalcPairwiseDistances, ClusterSamples) were evaluated with VDJtools, and phylogenetic trees were built with CLCbio workbench. Expanded clones were defined as having at least 8 unique UMIs, based on coefficient-of-variation modelling across technical triplicates. TCRdb trimmed the raw reads at Q25, called clones with MiXCR and kept productive beta chains. Rows with a matching CDR3 protein are joined into one entry that keeps the most common DNA and genes. Here the V and J calls rest on TCRdb's processing, not on the authors' analysis. This sample lists around 83,000 distinct CDR3 sequences; 12% to 15% were detected once. The ten top clones hold under 7% of the sample.

The germline V gene provides CDR1 MDHEN and CDR2 SYDVKM. The CDR3 covers 14 residues, taking in both the cysteine and the phenylalanine. Left in the record is the CDR3 DNA by itself, 42 bases read in frame from the first base. At the junction V is shortened by 4 bases and J by 3 bases, with 12 bases in between. The study at large found these results: TCR clonal expansion was highest in HAM/TSP patients and lowest in MS patients, with MS patients falling below even healthy controls. Expanded clones from different subjects shared no identical CDR3 amino acid sequences, which suggests that TCR-beta repertoires were private in all groups.

In this sample, this clonotype turned up many times. Its antigen specificity is not known. No much larger clone is present one base from it, and per-base qualities are unavailable. The material sequenced was PBMCs. Recombination joined TRBV28 with TRBJ1-1; the D gene assignment is ambiguous. This TCR was sampled from a woman between 45 and 65 years old in good health. The CDR3 is CASSSPVGYTEAFF. The nucleotides are TGTGCCAGCAGTTCCCCCGTTGGCTACACTGAAGCTTTCTTT.